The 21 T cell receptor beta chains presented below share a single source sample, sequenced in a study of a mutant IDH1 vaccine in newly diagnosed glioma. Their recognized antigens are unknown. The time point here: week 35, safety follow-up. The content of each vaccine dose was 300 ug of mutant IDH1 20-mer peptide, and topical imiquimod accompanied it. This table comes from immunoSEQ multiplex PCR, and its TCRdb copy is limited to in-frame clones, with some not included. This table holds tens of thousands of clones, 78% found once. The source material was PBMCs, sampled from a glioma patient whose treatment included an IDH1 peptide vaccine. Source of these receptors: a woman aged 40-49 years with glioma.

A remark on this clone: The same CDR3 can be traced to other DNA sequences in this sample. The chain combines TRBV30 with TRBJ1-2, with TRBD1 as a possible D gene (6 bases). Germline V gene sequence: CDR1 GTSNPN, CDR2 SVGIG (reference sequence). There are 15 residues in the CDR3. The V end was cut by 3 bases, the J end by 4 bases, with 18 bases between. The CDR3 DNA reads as TGTGCCTGGAGCCCCCGGACAGTGTTATCCTATGGCTACACCTTC. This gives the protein CAWSPRTVLSYGYTF.

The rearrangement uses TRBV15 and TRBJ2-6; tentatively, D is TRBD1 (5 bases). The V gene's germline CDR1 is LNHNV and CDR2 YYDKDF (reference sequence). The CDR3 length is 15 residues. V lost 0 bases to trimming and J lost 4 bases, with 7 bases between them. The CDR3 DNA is TGTGCCACCAGCAGAGATGGGGCCGGGGCCAACGTCCTGACTTTC. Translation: CATSRDGAGANVLTF.

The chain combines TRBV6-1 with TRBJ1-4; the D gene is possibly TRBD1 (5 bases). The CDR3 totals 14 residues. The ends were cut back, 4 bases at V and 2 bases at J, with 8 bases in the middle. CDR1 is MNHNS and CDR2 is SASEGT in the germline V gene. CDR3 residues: CASSVDSTNEKLFF. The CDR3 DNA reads TGTGCCAGCAGTGTCGACAGTACTAATGAAAAACTGTTTTTT.

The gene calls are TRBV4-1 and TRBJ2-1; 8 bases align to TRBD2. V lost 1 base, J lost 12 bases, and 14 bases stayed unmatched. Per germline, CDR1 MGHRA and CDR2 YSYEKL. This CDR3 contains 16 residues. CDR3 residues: CASSQGTVTGTSAQFF. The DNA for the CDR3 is TGCGCCAGCAGCCAAGGGACTGTAACCGGGACTAGTGCGCAGTTCTTC.

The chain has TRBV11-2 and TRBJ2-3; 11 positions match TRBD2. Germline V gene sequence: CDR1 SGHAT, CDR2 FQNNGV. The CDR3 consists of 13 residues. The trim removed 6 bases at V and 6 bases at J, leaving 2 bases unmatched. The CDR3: CASRRTSGDTQYF. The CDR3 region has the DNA TGTGCCAGCAGGCGGACTAGCGGGGATACGCAGTATTTT.

CDR3 protein: CASSGEQGLHVLTF. CDR3 in DNA: TGTGCCAGCAGCGGGGAGCAGGGCCTCCACGTCCTGACTTTC. V is TRBV9 and J is TRBJ2-6, with D possibly being TRBD1 or TRBD2 (5 bases each). The CDR3 extends over 14 amino acids. With 3 bases removed from V and 11 bases from J, the gap between germline ends came to 15 bases. Per the germline V gene, CDR1 is SGDLS and CDR2 is YYNGEE.

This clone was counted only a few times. The CDR3 DNA reads as TGTGCCAGCAGTCCCGGACAGAACTATGGCTACACCTTC. It codes for CASSPGQNYGYTF. The rearrangement joins TRBV6-6 to TRBJ1-2, with D maybe TRBD1 (6 bases). This CDR3 region has 13 residues. The V end lost 5 bases, the J end lost 2 bases, and 9 bases lay between the germline ends. Germline V gene sequence: CDR1 MNHNY, CDR2 SVGAGI (reference sequence).

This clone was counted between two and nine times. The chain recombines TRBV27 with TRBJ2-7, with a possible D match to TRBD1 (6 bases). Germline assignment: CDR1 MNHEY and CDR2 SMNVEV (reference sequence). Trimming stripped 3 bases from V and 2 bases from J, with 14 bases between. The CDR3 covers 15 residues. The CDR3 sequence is CASSFFLGQPYEQYF. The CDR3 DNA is TGTGCCAGCAGTTTCTTCCTCGGACAGCCCTACGAGCAGTACTTC.

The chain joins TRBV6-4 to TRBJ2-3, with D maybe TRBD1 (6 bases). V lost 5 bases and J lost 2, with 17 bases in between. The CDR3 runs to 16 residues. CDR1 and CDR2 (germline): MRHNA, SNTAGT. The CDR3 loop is CASSLETGSNTDTQYF. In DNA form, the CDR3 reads TGTGCCAGCAGTCTCGAGACAGGTTCGAACACAGATACGCAGTATTTT.

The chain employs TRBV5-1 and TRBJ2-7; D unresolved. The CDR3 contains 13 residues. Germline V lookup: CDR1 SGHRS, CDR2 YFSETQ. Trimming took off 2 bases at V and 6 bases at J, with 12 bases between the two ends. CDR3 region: CASSLKGWGEQYF. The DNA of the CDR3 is TGCGCCAGCAGCTTAAAAGGGTGGGGCGAGCAGTACTTC. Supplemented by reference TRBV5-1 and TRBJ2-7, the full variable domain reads KAGVTQTPRYLIKTRGQQVTLSCSPISGHRSVSWYQQTPGQGLQFLFEYFSETQRNKGNFPGRFSGRQFSNSRSEMNVSTLELGDSALYLCASSLKGWGEQYFGPGTRLTVT.

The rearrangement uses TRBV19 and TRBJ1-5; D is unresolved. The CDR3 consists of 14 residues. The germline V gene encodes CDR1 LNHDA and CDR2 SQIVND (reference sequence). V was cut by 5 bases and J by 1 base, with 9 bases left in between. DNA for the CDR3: TGTGCCAGTAGTGGGCGGCAGAGCAATCAGCCCCAGCATTTT. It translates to CASSGRQSNQPQHF.

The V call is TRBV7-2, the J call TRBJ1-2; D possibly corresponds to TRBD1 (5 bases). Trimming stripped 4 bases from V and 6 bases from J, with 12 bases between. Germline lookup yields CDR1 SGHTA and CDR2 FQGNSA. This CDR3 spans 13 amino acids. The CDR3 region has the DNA TGTGCCAGCAGCTCCCAGGGTACAGATGGCTACACCTTC. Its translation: CASSSQGTDGYTF.

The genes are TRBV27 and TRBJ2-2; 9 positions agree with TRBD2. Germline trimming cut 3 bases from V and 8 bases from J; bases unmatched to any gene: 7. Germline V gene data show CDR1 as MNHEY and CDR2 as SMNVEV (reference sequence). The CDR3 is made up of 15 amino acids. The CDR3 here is CASSFLAGPGGELFF. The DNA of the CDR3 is TGTGCCAGCAGTTTCCTAGCGGGGCCCGGGGGGGAGCTGTTTTTT.

In DNA, the CDR3 is TGTGCTAGTGGTCCGGGGGCCCACTCGGCCGGGGAGCTGTTTTTT. This encodes CASGPGAHSAGELFF. The chain uses TRBV12-5 and TRBJ2-2, with D possibly called TRBD1 or TRBD2 (6 bases each). This CDR3 spans 15 amino acids. V was cut by 5 bases and J by 6 bases, with 16 bases left in between. Germline CDR1 and CDR2: LGHNT and FRNRAP.

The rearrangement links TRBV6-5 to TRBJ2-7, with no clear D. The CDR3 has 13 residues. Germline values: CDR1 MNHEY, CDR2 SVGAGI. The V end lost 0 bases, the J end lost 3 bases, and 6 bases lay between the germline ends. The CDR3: CASSYSTDYEQYF. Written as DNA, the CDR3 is TGTGCCAGCAGTTACTCGACGGACTACGAGCAGTACTTC.

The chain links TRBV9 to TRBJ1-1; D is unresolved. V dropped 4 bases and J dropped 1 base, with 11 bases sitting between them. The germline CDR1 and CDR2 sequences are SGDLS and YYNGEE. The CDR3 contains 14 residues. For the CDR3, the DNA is TGTGCCAGCAGCATAACAGCTTCGAACACTGAAGCTTTCTTT. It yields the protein CASSITASNTEAFF. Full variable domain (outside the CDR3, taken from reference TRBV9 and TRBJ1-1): DSGVTQTPKHLITATGQRVTLRCSPRSGDLSVYWYQQSLDQGLQFLIQYYNGEERAKGNILERFSAQQFPDLHSELNLSSLELGDSALYFCASSITASNTEAFFGQGTRLTVV.

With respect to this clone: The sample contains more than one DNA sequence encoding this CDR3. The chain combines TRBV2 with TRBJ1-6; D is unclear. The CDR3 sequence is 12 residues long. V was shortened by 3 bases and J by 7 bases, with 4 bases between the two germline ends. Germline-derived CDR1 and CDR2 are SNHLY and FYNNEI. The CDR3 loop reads CASSDGNSPLHF. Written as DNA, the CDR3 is TGTGCCAGCAGTGACGGGAATTCACCCCTCCACTTT.

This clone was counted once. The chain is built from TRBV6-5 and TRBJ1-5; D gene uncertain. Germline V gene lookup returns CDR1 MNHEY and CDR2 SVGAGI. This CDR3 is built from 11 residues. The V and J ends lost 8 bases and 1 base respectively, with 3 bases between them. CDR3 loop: CASGSNQPQHF. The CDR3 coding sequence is TGTGCCAGCGGGAGCAATCAGCCCCAGCATTTT.

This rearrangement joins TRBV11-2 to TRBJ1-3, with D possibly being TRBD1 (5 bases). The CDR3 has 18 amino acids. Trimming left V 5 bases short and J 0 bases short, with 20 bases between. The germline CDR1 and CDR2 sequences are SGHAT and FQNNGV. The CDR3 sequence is CASSPLRGSTDSGNTIYF. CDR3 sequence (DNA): TGTGCCAGCAGCCCCCTGAGGGGCAGCACCGACTCTGGAAACACCATATATTTT.

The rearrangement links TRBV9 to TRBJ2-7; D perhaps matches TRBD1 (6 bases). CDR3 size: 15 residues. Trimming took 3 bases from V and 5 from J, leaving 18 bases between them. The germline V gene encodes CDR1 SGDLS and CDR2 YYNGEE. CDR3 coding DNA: TGTGCCAGCAGCGCCCACCGGGACACTCCACACGAGCAGTACTTC. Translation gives CASSAHRDTPHEQYF.

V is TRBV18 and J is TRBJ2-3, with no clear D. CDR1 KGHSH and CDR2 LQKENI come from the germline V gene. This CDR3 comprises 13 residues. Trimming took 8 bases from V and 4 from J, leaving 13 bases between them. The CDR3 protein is CASPSPFADTQYF. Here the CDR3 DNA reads TGTGCCAGCCCGAGTCCATTCGCAGATACGCAGTATTTT.